This T cell receptor (beta chain) was found in a study of blood T cell repertoires in COVID-19. Across the whole study: Sites across the United States, Italy and Spain contributed samples from acute and convalescent COVID-19.

Per germline, CDR1 KGHSH and CDR2 LQKENI. The length of the CDR3 is 13 residues. V was pared by 3 bases and J by 1 base, with 7 bases between. Authors' data handling: Reference gene primer amplification yielded estimated nucleated cell counts. Profiled with immunoSEQ multiplex PCR; TCRdb holds only in-frame clones, not every one. The V and J calls and clone size come from that table; D and trimming were worked out from the DNA. Here the sample spans around 100,000 clones, over 75% being singletons. This receptor was taken from a man aged 45 to 65 with acute or convalescent COVID-19. Sequencing was performed on peripheral blood. The rearrangement links TRBV18 to TRBJ2-7; tentative D call: TRBD1 (5 bases). CDR3 bases: TGTGCCAGCTCACCGGGGCGTTCCTACGAGCAGTACTTC. Translated: CASSPGRSYEQYF.